These T cell receptor beta chains were read from a single sample in a study of shared clonotypes between healthy human individuals. The table came from immunoSEQ multiplex PCR; TCRdb's copy has only in-frame clones and leaves some out. The repertoire holds about 2.3 million clones, with about nine tenths as singletons. The sample taken for sequencing was naive CD4+ T cells from PBMCs. Receptor source: a man between 18 and 35 years old in good health. Some clones in this sample may be carry-over from other donors' samples. The CDR3 runs from the conserved cysteine through the conserved F or W. The order of the fields is D gene, clone size, V gene, J gene, CDR3 DNA, CDR3 protein. A D gene is named only where the DNA matches it firmly. Part of the rows lack a size; the others show once, few, many or a class for expanded clones.

d_gene: .
abundance: .
v_gene: TRBV7-3
j_gene: TRBJ1-1
CDR3nt: TGTGCCAGCAGCTTACTACAGGGCACTGAAGCTTTCTTT
CDR3aa: CASSLLQGTEAFF

d_gene: .
abundance: once
v_gene: TRBV5-1
j_gene: TRBJ1-1
CDR3nt: TGCGCCAGCAGCTCGGGACAACTGGTGAACACTGAAGCTTTCTTT
CDR3aa: CASSSGQLVNTEAFF

d_gene: TRBD1
abundance: .
v_gene: TRBV19
j_gene: TRBJ1-5
CDR3nt: TGTGCCAGTCGCGCCGGACAGGGCGATCAGCCCCAGCATTTT
CDR3aa: CASRAGQGDQPQHF

d_gene: TRBD1
abundance: .
v_gene: TRBV5-1
j_gene: TRBJ2-7
CDR3nt: TGCGCCAGCAGCTTGGAGGGGGCAGCCTACGAGCAGTACTTC
CDR3aa: CASSLEGAAYEQYF

d_gene: .
abundance: .
v_gene: TRBV28
j_gene: TRBJ2-3
CDR3nt: TGTGCCAGCAACACTCCGAGTTCGGGAGTTGGAGATACGCAGTATTTT
CDR3aa: CASNTPSSGVGDTQYF

d_gene: .
abundance: .
v_gene: TRBV6-1
j_gene: TRBJ2-3
CDR3nt: TGTGCCAGCAGTGTCTACAGTTCTTCTAGCACAGATACGCAGTATTTT
CDR3aa: CASSVYSSSSTDTQYF

d_gene: .
abundance: .
v_gene: TRBV10-1
j_gene: TRBJ2-7
CDR3nt: TGCGCCAGCAGTGAGGCCCTATCCACAATCTACGAGCAGTACTTC
CDR3aa: CASSEALSTIYEQYF

d_gene: TRBD1
abundance: .
v_gene: TRBV10-2
j_gene: TRBJ2-5
CDR3nt: TGCGCCAGCAGTGAGTCGGGACAGGTCCAAGAGACCCAGTACTTC
CDR3aa: CASSESGQVQETQYF

d_gene: .
abundance: .
v_gene: TRBV7-2
j_gene: TRBJ2-3
CDR3nt: TGTGCCAGCAGCCTCAGGAAGACTGGGATCACAGATACGCAGTATTTT
CDR3aa: CASSLRKTGITDTQYF

d_gene: TRBD1
abundance: .
v_gene: TRBV7-9
j_gene: TRBJ1-2
CDR3nt: TGTGCCAGCAGCTTGGGACAGGGGGCCCGCTATGGCTACACCTTC
CDR3aa: CASSLGQGARYGYTF

d_gene: .
abundance: .
v_gene: TRBV29-1
j_gene: TRBJ1-3
CDR3nt: TGCAGCGTTGATGGAGCTAACGGAAACACCATATATTTT
CDR3aa: CSVDGANGNTIYF

d_gene: TRBD1
abundance: .
v_gene: TRBV19
j_gene: TRBJ2-7
CDR3nt: TGTGCCAGTAGTCATCGTCGACAGGGTAAAGGCCACGAGCAGTACTTC
CDR3aa: CASSHRRQGKGHEQYF

d_gene: .
abundance: once
v_gene: TRBV28
j_gene: TRBJ1-1
CDR3nt: TGTGCCAGCAGTTTTAGGCAGGGGGCTTTCTTT
CDR3aa: CASSFRQGAFF

d_gene: TRBD2
abundance: .
v_gene: TRBV4-2
j_gene: TRBJ2-1
CDR3nt: TGTGCCAGCAGCCAAGTGGGACTAGCGGGTGGTATCGACAATGAGCAGTTCTTC
CDR3aa: CASSQVGLAGGIDNEQFF

d_gene: .
abundance: once
v_gene: TRBV5-6
j_gene: TRBJ2-7
CDR3nt: TGTGCCAGCAGCCTGGGCCTCTACGAGCAGTACTTC
CDR3aa: CASSLGLYEQYF

d_gene: .
abundance: .
v_gene: TRBV29-1
j_gene: TRBJ1-1
CDR3nt: TGCAGCGTTTCTACGGGGAACACTGAAGCTTTCTTT
CDR3aa: CSVSTGNTEAFF

d_gene: .
abundance: .
v_gene: TRBV28
j_gene: TRBJ2-5
CDR3nt: TGTGCCAGTACGGACCGAGGGAGGGAGACCCAGTACTTC
CDR3aa: CASTDRGRETQYF

d_gene: TRBD1
abundance: .
v_gene: TRBV5-1
j_gene: TRBJ1-2
CDR3nt: TGCGCCAGCAGCTTGGGGACAGGGATGTACGGCTACACCTTC
CDR3aa: CASSLGTGMYGYTF

d_gene: .
abundance: .
v_gene: TRBV5-1
j_gene: TRBJ2-5
CDR3nt: TGCGCCAGCAGCTTGGCCGGGGTGGGGACCCAGTACTTC
CDR3aa: CASSLAGVGTQYF

d_gene: TRBD1
abundance: .
v_gene: TRBV27
j_gene: TRBJ2-2
CDR3nt: TGTGCCAGCAGTTTATCAGTCGGGACAGGGTTCGGCACCGGGGAGCTGTTTTTT
CDR3aa: CASSLSVGTGFGTGELFF

d_gene: .
abundance: .
v_gene: TRBV6-5
j_gene: TRBJ1-4
CDR3nt: TGTGCCAGCCAGGCTAATGAAAAACTGTTTTTT
CDR3aa: CASQANEKLFF

d_gene: TRBD2
abundance: .
v_gene: TRBV28
j_gene: TRBJ2-3
CDR3nt: TGTGCCAGCAGTTTATTCGGGACTAGCGGGAGTAAGGATACGCAGTATTTT
CDR3aa: CASSLFGTSGSKDTQYF

d_gene: .
abundance: .
v_gene: TRBV21-1
j_gene: TRBJ2-7
CDR3nt: TGTGCCAGCAGCAAAGCGCTAGGGAATCCCTACGAGCAGTACTTC
CDR3aa: CASSKALGNPYEQYF

d_gene: .
abundance: .
v_gene: TRBV10-3
j_gene: TRBJ1-1
CDR3nt: TGTGCCATCAGTGAGTCTGTACTAAAGAACACTGAAGCTTTCTTT
CDR3aa: CAISESVLKNTEAFF

d_gene: TRBD1
abundance: .
v_gene: TRBV7-8
j_gene: TRBJ2-7
CDR3nt: TGTGCCAGCAGGCCGACAGGGTCCTACGAGCAGTACTTC
CDR3aa: CASRPTGSYEQYF

d_gene: TRBD1
abundance: .
v_gene: TRBV5-1
j_gene: TRBJ2-7
CDR3nt: TGCGCCAGCAGCTGGACAGGGTCCAACTACGAGCAGTACTTC
CDR3aa: CASSWTGSNYEQYF

d_gene: .
abundance: .
v_gene: TRBV12-5
j_gene: TRBJ2-2
CDR3nt: TGTGCTAGTGGTTTGGTTGGAATATACAGGGAACACGGGGAGCTGTTTTTT
CDR3aa: CASGLVGIYREHGELFF

d_gene: .
abundance: .
v_gene: TRBV10-3
j_gene: TRBJ2-7
CDR3nt: TGTGCCATCAGTAGAAGGGGAGAGCTGGAACCCAACTCCTACGAGCAGTACTTC
CDR3aa: CAISRRGELEPNSYEQYF

d_gene: .
abundance: .
v_gene: TRBV5-6
j_gene: TRBJ2-1
CDR3nt: TGTGCCAGCAGCCGAGTAGGCGCACGCTCCTACAATGAGCAGTTCTTC
CDR3aa: CASSRVGARSYNEQFF

d_gene: .
abundance: .
v_gene: TRBV18
j_gene: TRBJ2-3
CDR3nt: TGTGCCAGCTCACCTAGGACGGACAGAGATACGCAGTATTTT
CDR3aa: CASSPRTDRDTQYF

d_gene: TRBD1
abundance: .
v_gene: TRBV4-1
j_gene: TRBJ1-1
CDR3nt: TGCGCCAGCAGCCGGACAGGCGGGACGGTGAACACTGAAGCTTTCTTT
CDR3aa: CASSRTGGTVNTEAFF

d_gene: .
abundance: once
v_gene: TRBV7-9
j_gene: TRBJ2-7
CDR3nt: TGTGCCAGCAGCTTACCCGGGGTCTACGAGCAGTACTTC
CDR3aa: CASSLPGVYEQYF

d_gene: .
abundance: once
v_gene: TRBV28
j_gene: TRBJ2-5
CDR3nt: TGTGCCACCCAACTTACCCAGGGTACCGGAATTGGTCAGACCCAGTACTTC
CDR3aa: CATQLTQGTGIGQTQYF

d_gene: .
abundance: .
v_gene: TRBV7-8
j_gene: TRBJ2-3
CDR3nt: TGTGCCAGCAGCCGCGCGGTGGCTAGTAGCACAGATACGCAGTATTTT
CDR3aa: CASSRAVASSTDTQYF

d_gene: .
abundance: .
v_gene: TRBV7-8
j_gene: TRBJ1-1
CDR3nt: TGTGCCAGCAGCTTAGAAGAGAACACTGAAGCTTTCTTT
CDR3aa: CASSLEENTEAFF

d_gene: .
abundance: .
v_gene: TRBV19
j_gene: TRBJ1-1
CDR3nt: TGTGCCAGTAGTTCGCCCTATCTAGACAGCATGAACACTGAAGCTTTCTTT
CDR3aa: CASSSPYLDSMNTEAFF

d_gene: .
abundance: once
v_gene: TRBV28
j_gene: TRBJ2-5
CDR3nt: TGTGCCAGCAGTATAGGTAGGGCCCAAGAGACCCAGTACTTC
CDR3aa: CASSIGRAQETQYF

d_gene: TRBD2
abundance: once
v_gene: TRBV6-5
j_gene: TRBJ2-7
CDR3nt: TGTGCCAGCAGTTATGGGGGACTAGCGGCCACATACGAGCAGTACTTC
CDR3aa: CASSYGGLAATYEQYF

d_gene: .
abundance: .
v_gene: TRBV5-1
j_gene: TRBJ1-1
CDR3nt: TGCGCCAGCAGCTTGGCATCGACTGAAGCTTTCTTT
CDR3aa: CASSLASTEAFF

d_gene: TRBD2
abundance: .
v_gene: TRBV29-1
j_gene: TRBJ2-1
CDR3nt: TGCAGCGGGGGGACTACTACATTCCCTGAGCAGTTCTTC
CDR3aa: CSGGTTTFPEQFF

d_gene: TRBD2
abundance: .
v_gene: TRBV5-4
j_gene: TRBJ2-7
CDR3nt: TGTGCCAGCAGCCCCGGGCTAGCGGGGACCTACGAGCAGTACTTC
CDR3aa: CASSPGLAGTYEQYF

d_gene: .
abundance: .
v_gene: TRBV2
j_gene: TRBJ2-3
CDR3nt: TGTGCCAGCAGCGGACCCGAAGGAGATACGCAGTATTTT
CDR3aa: CASSGPEGDTQYF

d_gene: TRBD1
abundance: .
v_gene: TRBV5-8
j_gene: TRBJ2-7
CDR3nt: TGTGCCAGCAGCCGACTCGACAGGGGAGGTGAGCAGTACTTC
CDR3aa: CASSRLDRGGEQYF

d_gene: .
abundance: .
v_gene: TRBV30
j_gene: TRBJ2-1
CDR3nt: TGTGCCTGGAGTGTAGAGGGGGGAAAGCAGTTCTTC
CDR3aa: CAWSVEGGKQFF

d_gene: .
abundance: .
v_gene: TRBV5-6
j_gene: TRBJ2-3
CDR3nt: TGTGCCAGCAGCTTGGGGGGGATTCGTACAGATACGCAGTATTTT
CDR3aa: CASSLGGIRTDTQYF

d_gene: .
abundance: .
v_gene: TRBV10-1
j_gene: TRBJ1-1
CDR3nt: TGCGCCAGCAGTGCCGCGAGCGGCACTGAAGCTTTCTTT
CDR3aa: CASSAASGTEAFF

d_gene: TRBD1
abundance: .
v_gene: TRBV11-3
j_gene: TRBJ1-1
CDR3nt: TGTGCCAGCAGTTTGACAGGGAGGTCCACTGAAGCTTTCTTT
CDR3aa: CASSLTGRSTEAFF

d_gene: .
abundance: .
v_gene: TRBV28
j_gene: TRBJ2-1
CDR3nt: TGTGCCAGCAGCTCCAGGGCGCAACATCTCAATGAGCAGTTCTTC
CDR3aa: CASSSRAQHLNEQFF

d_gene: .
abundance: .
v_gene: TRBV28
j_gene: TRBJ1-4
CDR3nt: TGTGCCAGCAGTTTACTCTCCCTGGCATTTAATGAAAAACTGTTTTTT
CDR3aa: CASSLLSLAFNEKLFF